This TCR beta chain appears in the sequencing data of a study of T cell changes during pregnancy in multiple sclerosis (dated by TCRdb to between 2018 and 2020). The study in broad terms: In women with multiple sclerosis, the researchers looked at how the T cell repertoire shifted as pregnancy progressed.

With respect to this clone: Its cognate antigen has yet to be identified. Within one base of it there is no much larger clone, and no base qualities were kept.

The library came from the immunoSEQ multiplex PCR assay. TCRdb re-hosts the immuneACCESS table, in-frame sequences only. Its copies lack some clones; in the studies checked, an unresolved V gene accounts for under half of them, and the cause for the rest is not known. The sample contains about 14,000 clones, roughly 90% of them found a single time. The top ten clonotypes cover under 15% of the sample. The CDR3 runs 16 residues from the cysteine to the phenylalanine. Only the CDR3 portion is preserved as DNA: 48 bases, with reading frame beginning at the first base. V and J are trimmed by 0 bases and 0 bases, and the gene matches miss 2 bases of the junction. The germline V gene provides CDR1 MGHRA and CDR2 YSYEKL.

The receptor was isolated from a female donor in good health, enrolled as a control in a pregnancy study. Recombination connected TRBV4-1 to TRBJ2-1; TRBD1 aligns with 7 central bases. The source material was CD8+ T cells from peripheral blood mononuclear cells, sampled after pregnancy. The DNA sequence is given as TGCGCCAGCAGCCAAGAAAGGGACAGCTCCTACAATGAGCAGTTCTTC. The translation is CASSQERDSSYNEQFF.